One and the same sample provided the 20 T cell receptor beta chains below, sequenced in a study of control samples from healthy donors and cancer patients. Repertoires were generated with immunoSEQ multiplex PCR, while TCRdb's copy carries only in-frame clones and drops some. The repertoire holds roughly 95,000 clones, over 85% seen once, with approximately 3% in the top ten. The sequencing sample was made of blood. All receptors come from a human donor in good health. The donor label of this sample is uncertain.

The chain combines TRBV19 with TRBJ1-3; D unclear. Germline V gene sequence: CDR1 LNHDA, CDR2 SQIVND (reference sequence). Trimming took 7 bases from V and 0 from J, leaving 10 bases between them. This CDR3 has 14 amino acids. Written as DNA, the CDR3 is TGTGCCAGTAAGTGGACGGACTCTGGAAACACCATATATTTT. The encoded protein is CASKWTDSGNTIYF.

The CDR3 sequence is CACRPRGGLGTQYF. CDR3 nucleotide sequence: TGTGCCTGCCGGCCGAGGGGGGGCCTTGGTACGCAGTATTTT. This chain connects TRBV30 to TRBJ2-3, with D perhaps TRBD2 (7 bases). Germline assignment: CDR1 GTSNPN and CDR2 SVGIG (reference sequence). V was cut by 6 bases and J by 8 bases, with 21 bases left in between. This CDR3 is 14 amino acids long.

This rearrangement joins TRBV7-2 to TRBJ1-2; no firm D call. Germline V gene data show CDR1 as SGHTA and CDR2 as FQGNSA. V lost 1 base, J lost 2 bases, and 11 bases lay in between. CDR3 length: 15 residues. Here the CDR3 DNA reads TGTGCCAGCAGCTTAGAAGCAGTAGTCAACTATGGCTACACCTTC. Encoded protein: CASSLEAVVNYGYTF.

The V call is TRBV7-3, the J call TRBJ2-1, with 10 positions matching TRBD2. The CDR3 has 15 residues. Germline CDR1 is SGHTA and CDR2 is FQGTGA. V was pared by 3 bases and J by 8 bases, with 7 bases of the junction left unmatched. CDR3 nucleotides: TGTGCCAGCAGCTTGAGCGGGGGGGCCCGGGATGAGCAGTTCTTC. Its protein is CASSLSGGARDEQFF.

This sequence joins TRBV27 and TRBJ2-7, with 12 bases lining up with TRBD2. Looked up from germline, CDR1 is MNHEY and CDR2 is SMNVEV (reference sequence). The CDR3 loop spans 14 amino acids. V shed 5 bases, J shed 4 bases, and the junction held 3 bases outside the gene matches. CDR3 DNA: TGTGCCAGCAGTCAACTAGCGGGGGGTTACGAGCAGTACGTC. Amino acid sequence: CASSQLAGGYEQYV.

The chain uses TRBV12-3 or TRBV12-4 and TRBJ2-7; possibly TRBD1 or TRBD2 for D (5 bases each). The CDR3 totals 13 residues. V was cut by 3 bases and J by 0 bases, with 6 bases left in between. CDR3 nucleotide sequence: TGTGCCAGCAGTTTCGGGGCCTCCTACGAGCAGTACTTC. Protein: CASSFGASYEQYF.

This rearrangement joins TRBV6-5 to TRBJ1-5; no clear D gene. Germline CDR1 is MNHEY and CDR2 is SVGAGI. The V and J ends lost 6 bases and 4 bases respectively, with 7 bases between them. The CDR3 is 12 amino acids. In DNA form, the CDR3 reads TGTGCCAGCAGGGGCGCGAATCAGCCCCAGCATTTT. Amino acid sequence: CASRGANQPQHF.

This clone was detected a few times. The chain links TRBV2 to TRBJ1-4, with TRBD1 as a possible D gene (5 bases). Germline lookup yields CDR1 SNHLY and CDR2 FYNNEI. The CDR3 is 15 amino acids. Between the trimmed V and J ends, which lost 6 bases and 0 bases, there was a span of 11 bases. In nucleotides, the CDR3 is TGTGCCAGCAGAACCGGGACTGCAACTAATGAAAAACTGTTTTTT. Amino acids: CASRTGTATNEKLFF.

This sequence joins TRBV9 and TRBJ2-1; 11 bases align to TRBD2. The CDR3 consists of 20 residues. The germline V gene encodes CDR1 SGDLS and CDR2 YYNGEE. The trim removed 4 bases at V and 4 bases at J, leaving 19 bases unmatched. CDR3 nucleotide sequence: TGTGCCAGCAGCCCGCTCTTCTTGGGGGCTAGCGGGGGGCGTTACAATGAGCAGTTCTTC. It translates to CASSPLFLGASGGRYNEQFF.

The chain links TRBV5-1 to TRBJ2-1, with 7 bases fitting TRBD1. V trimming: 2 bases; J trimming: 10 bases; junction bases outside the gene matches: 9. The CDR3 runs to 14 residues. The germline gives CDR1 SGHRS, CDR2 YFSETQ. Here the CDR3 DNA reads TGCGCCAGCAGCTTAGGAAACAGGGGAAGCGAGCAGTTCTTC. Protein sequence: CASSLGNRGSEQFF. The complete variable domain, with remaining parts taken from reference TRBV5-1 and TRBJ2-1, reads KAGVTQTPRYLIKTRGQQVTLSCSPISGHRSVSWYQQTPGQGLQFLFEYFSETQRNKGNFPGRFSGRQFSNSRSEMNVSTLELGDSALYLCASSLGNRGSEQFFGPGTRLTVL.

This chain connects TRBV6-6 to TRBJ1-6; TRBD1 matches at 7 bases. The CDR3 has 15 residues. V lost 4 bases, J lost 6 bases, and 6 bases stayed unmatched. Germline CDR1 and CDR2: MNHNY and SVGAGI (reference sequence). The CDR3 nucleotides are TGTGCCAGCAGTTGGACAGGTCGTGGTAATTCACCCCTCCACTTT. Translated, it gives CASSWTGRGNSPLHF.

CDR3 DNA: TGTGCCAGCAGTCGACAGGCCATCTACGAGCAGTACTTC. It yields the protein CASSRQAIYEQYF. The J gene is TRBJ2-7, the V gene TRBV28, with D possibly matching TRBD1 (6 bases). The CDR3 runs to 13 residues. Germline V gene lookup returns CDR1 MDHEN and CDR2 SYDVKM. Trimming left V 5 bases short and J 3 bases short, with 11 bases between.

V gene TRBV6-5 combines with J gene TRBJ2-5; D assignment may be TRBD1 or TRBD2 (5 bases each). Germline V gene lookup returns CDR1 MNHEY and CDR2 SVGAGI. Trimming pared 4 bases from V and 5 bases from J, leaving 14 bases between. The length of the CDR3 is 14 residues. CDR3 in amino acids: CASSFGTQAETQYF. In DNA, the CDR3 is TGTGCCAGCAGTTTTGGGACCCAGGCGGAGACCCAGTACTTC.

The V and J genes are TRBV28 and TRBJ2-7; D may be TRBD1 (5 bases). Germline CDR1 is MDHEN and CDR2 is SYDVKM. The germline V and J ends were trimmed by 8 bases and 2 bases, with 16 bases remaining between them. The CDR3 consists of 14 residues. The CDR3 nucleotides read TGTGCCAGCGTGGCCCAAGACAGACCCTACGAGCAGTACTTC. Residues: CASVAQDRPYEQYF.

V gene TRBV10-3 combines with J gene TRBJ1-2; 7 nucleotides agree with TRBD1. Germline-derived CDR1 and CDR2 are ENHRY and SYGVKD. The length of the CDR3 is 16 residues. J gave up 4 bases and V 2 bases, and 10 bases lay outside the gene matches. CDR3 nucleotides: TGTGCCATCAGTGAGAGGATTGGGACAGTTTCCTATGGCTACACCTTC. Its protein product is CAISERIGTVSYGYTF.

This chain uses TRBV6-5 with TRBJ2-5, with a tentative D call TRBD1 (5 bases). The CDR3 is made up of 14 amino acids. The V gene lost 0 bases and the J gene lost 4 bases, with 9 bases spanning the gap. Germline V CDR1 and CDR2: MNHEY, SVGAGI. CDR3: CASSYSGQLETQYF. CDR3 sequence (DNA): TGTGCCAGCAGTTACTCGGGGCAACTAGAGACCCAGTACTTC.

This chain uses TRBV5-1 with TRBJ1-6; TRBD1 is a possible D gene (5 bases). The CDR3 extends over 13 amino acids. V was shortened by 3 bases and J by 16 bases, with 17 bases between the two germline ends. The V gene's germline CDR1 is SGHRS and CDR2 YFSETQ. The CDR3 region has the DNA TGCGCCAGCAGCTCCTTGACAGATCCTTTACTCCACTTT. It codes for CASSSLTDPLLHF. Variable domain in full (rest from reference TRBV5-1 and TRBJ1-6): KAGVTQTPRYLIKTRGQQVTLSCSPISGHRSVSWYQQTPGQGLQFLFEYFSETQRNKGNFPGRFSGRQFSNSRSEMNVSTLELGDSALYLCASSSLTDPLLHFGNGTRLTVT.

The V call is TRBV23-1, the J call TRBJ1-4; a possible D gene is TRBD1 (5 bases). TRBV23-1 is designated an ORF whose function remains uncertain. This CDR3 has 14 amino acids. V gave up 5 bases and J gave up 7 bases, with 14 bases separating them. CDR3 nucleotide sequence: TGCGCCAGCAGTTTCAGGGTAATTAGTGAAAAACTGTTTTTT. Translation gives CASSFRVISEKLFF.

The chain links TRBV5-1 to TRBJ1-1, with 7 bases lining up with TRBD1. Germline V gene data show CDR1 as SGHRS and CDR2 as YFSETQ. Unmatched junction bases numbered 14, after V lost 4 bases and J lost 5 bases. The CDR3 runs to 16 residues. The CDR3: CASSLDRPGGWTEAFF. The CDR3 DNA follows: TGCGCCAGCAGCCTGGACAGGCCAGGGGGATGGACTGAAGCTTTCTTT.

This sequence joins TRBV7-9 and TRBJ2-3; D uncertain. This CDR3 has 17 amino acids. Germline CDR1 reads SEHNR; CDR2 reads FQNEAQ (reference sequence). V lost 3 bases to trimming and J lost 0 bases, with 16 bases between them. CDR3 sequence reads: CASSFRVAATSTDTQYF. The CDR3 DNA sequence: TGTGCCAGCAGCTTCAGAGTGGCGGCGACTAGCACAGATACGCAGTATTTT.